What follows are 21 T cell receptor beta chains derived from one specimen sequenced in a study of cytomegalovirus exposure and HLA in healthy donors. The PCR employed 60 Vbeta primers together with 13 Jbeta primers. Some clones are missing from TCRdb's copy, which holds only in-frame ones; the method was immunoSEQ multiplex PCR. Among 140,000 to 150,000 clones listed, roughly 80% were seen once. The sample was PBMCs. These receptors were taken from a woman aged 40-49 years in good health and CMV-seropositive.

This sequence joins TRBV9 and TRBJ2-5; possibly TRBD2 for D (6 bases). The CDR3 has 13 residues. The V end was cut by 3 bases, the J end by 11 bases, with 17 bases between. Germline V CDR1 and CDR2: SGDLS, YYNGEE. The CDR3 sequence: CASSGDGSGEQYF. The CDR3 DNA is TGTGCCAGCAGCGGAGATGGGTCGGGAGAGCAGTACTTC. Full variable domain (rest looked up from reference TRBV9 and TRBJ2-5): DSGVTQTPKHLITATGQRVTLRCSPRSGDLSVYWYQQSLDQGLQFLIQYYNGEERAKGNILERFSAQQFPDLHSELNLSSLELGDSALYFCASSGDGSGEQYFGPGTRLLVL.

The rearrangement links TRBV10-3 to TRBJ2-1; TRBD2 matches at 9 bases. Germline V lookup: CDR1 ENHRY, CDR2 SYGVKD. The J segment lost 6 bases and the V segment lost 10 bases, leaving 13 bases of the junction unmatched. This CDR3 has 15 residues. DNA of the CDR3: TGTGCCACGGGGCCCTCTGCGGGGGGGCCCAATGAGCAGTTCTTC. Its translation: CATGPSAGGPNEQFF.

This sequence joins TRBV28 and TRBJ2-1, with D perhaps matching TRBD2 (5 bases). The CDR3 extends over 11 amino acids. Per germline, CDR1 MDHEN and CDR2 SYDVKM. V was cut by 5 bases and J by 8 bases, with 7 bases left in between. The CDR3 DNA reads TGTGCCAGCAGTCTTAGCGATGAGCAGTTCTTC. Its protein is CASSLSDEQFF.

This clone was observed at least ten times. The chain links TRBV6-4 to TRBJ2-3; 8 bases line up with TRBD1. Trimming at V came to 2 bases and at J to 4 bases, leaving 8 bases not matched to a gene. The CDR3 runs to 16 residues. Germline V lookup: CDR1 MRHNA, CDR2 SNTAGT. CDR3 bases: TGTGCCAGCAGTGACACCGGGACAGGTGGGTCAGATACGCAGTATTTT. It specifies CASSDTGTGGSDTQYF.

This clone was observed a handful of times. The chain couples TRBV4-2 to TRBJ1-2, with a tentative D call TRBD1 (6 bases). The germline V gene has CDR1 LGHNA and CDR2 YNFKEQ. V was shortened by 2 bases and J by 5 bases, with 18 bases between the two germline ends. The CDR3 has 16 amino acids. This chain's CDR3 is CASSQPRLGAHYGYTF. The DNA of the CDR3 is TGTGCCAGCAGCCAACCCCGGCTGGGGGCTCATTATGGCTACACCTTC.

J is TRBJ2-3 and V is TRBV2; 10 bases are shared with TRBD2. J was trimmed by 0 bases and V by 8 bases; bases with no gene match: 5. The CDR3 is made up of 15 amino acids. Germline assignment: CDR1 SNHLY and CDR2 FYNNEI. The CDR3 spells CASYRTSGSTDTQYF. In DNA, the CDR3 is TGTGCCAGCTACAGGACTAGCGGAAGCACAGATACGCAGTATTTT.

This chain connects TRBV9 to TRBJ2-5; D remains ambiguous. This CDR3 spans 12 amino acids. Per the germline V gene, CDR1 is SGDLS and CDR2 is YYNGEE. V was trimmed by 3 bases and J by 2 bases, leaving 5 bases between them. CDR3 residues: CASSDSQETQYF. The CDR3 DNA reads TGTGCCAGCAGCGACAGTCAAGAGACCCAGTACTTC.

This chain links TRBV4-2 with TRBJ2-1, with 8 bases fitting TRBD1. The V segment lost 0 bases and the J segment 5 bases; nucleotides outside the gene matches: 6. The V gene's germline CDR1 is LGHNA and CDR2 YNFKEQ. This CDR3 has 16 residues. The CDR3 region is CASSQEGRGHNNEQFF. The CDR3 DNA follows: TGTGCCAGCAGCCAAGAGGGCAGGGGGCATAACAATGAGCAGTTCTTC.

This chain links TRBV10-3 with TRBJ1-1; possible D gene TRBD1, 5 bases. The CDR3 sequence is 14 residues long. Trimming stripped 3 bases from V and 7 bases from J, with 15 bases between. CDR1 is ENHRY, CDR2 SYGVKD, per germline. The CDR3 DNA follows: TGTGCCATCAGTGACCCGGCGGAGGGGTTTGAAGCTTTCTTT. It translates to CAISDPAEGFEAFF.

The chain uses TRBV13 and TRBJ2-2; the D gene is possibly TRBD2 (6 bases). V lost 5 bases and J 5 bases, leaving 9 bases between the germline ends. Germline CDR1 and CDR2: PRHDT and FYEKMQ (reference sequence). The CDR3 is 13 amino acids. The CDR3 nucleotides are TGTGCCAGCAGCCCCGGACTAACCGGGGAGCTGTTTTTT. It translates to CASSPGLTGELFF.

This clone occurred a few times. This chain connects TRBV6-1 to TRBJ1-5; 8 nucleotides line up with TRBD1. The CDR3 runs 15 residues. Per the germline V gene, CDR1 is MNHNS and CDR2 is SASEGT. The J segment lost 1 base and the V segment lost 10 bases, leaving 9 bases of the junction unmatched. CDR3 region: CATTDRGKSNQPQHF. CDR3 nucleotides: TGTGCCACCACAGACAGGGGAAAAAGCAATCAGCCCCAGCATTTT.

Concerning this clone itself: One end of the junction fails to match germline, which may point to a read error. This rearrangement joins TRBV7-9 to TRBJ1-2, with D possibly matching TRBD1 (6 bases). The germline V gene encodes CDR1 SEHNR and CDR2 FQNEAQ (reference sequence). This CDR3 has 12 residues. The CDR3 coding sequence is TGTTCCAGCCTGGGAGGGGGCTATGGCTACACCTTC. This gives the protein CSSLGGGYGYTF.

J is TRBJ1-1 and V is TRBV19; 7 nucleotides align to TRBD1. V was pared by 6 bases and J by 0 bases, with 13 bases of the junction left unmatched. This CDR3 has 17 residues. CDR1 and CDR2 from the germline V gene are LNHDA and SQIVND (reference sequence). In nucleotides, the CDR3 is TGTGCCAGTAGGATATTGGGCAGGGGGTCCATGAACACTGAAGCTTTCTTT. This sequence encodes CASRILGRGSMNTEAFF.

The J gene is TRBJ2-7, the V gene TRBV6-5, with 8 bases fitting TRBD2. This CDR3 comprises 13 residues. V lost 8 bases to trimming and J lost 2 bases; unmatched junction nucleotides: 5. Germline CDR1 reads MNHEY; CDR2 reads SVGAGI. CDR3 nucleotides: TGTGCCAGCTCACGGGGGGGTCCCTACGAGCAGTACTTC. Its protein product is CASSRGGPYEQYF.

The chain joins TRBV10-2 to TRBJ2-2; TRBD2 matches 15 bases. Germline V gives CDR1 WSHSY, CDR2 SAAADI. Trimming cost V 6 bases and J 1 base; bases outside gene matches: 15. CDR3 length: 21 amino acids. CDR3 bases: TGCGCCAGCAGGATGGCCGGGACTAGCGGGGGGTTTCTAAAGAACACCGGGGAGCTGTTTTTT. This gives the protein CASRMAGTSGGFLKNTGELFF.

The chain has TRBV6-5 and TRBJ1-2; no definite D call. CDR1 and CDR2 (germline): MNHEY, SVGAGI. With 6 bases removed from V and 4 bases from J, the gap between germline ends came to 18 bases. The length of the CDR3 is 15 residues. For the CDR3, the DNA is TGTGCCAGCAGCTCCACCGTCCGGGTAGGCTATGGCTACACCTTC. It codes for CASSSTVRVGYGYTF.

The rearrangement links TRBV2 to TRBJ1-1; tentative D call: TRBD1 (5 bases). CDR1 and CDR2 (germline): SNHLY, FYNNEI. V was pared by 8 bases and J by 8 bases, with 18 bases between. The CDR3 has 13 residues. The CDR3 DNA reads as TGTGCCAGCCTTCCGGGGGAGGTAAACGAAGCTTTCTTT. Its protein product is CASLPGEVNEAFF.

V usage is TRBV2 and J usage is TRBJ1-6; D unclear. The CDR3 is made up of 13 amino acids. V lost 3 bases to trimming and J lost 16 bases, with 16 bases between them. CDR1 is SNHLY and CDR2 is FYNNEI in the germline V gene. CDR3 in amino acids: CASSDGPGLPLHF. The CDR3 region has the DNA TGTGCCAGCAGTGACGGGCCCGGACTACCTCTCCACTTT.

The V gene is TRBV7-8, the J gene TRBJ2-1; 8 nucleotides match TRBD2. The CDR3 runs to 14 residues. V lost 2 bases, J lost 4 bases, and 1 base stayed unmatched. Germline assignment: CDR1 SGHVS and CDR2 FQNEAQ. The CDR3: CASSLREGYNEQFF. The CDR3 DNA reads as TGTGCCAGCAGCTTACGGGAGGGATACAATGAGCAGTTCTTC.

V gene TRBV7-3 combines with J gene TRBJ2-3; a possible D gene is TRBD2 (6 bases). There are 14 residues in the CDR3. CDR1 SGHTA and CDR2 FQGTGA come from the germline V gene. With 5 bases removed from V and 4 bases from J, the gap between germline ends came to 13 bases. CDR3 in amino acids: CASSPSGLSDTQYF. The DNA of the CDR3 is TGTGCCAGCAGCCCGTCCGGACTATCAGATACGCAGTATTTT.

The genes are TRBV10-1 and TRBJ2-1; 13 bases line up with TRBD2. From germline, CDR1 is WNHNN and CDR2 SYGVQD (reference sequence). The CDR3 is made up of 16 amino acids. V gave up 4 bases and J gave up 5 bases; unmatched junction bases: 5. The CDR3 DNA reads TGCGCCAGCAGTGGTGGGACTAGCGGGGTACACAATGAGCAGTTCTTC. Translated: CASSGGTSGVHNEQFF.